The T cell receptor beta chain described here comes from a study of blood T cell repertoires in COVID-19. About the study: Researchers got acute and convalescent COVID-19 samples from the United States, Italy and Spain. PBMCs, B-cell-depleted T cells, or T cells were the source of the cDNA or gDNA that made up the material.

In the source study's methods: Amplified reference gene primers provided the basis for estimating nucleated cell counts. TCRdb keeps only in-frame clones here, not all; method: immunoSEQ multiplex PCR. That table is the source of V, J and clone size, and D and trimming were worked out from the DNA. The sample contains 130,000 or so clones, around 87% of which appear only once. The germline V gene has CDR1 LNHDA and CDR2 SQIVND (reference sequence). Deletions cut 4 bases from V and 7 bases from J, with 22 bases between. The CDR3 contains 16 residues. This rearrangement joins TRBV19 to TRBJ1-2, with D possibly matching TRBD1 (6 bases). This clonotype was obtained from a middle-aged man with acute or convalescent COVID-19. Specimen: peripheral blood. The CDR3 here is CASSRSNRDRIVGYTF. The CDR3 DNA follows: TGTGCCAGTAGTAGAAGTAACAGGGACCGGATTGTTGGCTACACCTTC.